This passage covers 7 T cell receptor beta chains from one sample sequenced in a study of beta chain features in type 1 diabetes (dated by TCRdb to the late 2010s). Study-wide findings and limitations: A moderate but significant shortening of TCRB CDR3 length was observed in type 1 diabetes patients in all four CD4+ subsets.

The library was obtained by the immunoSEQ multiplex PCR assay. The entire amount of isolated RNA was reverse transcribed using the High Capacity cDNA Reverse Transcription Kit, so the sequenced TCRB transcripts were expressed ones. Drawn from immuneACCESS, this table holds only the in-frame rearrangements with V and J called that TCRdb kept. Clones are partly lost; checked studies trace under half to an unresolved V gene and leave the rest unexplained. The sample table records 250,000 or so clones; around 20% of these occur just once. The top ten clonotypes cover around 0.029% of the sample. Their recognized antigens are unknown. Sequenced sample: naive CD4+ T cells from blood. In light of the paper, this sample's cell subset or site label describes: true naive CD4+ T cells. The origin of the receptors is a woman in her thirties or forties with type 1 diabetes.

The CDR3 DNA follows: TGTGCCAGCAGTTCCCTAACTACTAGCGGGAGTTACGAGCAGTACTTC. This codes for CASSSLTTSGSYEQYF. This rearrangement joins TRBV7-3 to TRBJ2-7; 11 nucleotides agree with TRBD2. The trim removed 6 bases at V and 4 bases at J, leaving 11 bases unmatched. CDR3 length: 16 amino acids. Germline V gene data show CDR1 as SGHTA and CDR2 as FQGTGA.

The chain links TRBV5-1 to TRBJ2-1; D is uncertain. The CDR3 has 15 residues. Germline assignment: CDR1 SGHRS and CDR2 YFSETQ. V lost 0 bases, J lost 2 bases, and 9 bases lay in between. DNA for the CDR3: TGCGCCAGCAGCTTGGAAGACATTACCTACAATGAGCAGTTCTTC. Protein product: CASSLEDITYNEQFF.

This clone has just a few counts. This rearrangement joins TRBV5-1 to TRBJ2-1; TRBD2 agrees at 9 bases. CDR3 length equals 15 residues. Germline loops: CDR1 SGHRS, CDR2 YFSETQ. With 2 bases clipped from V and 8 bases from J, the junction kept 8 bases outside the gene matches. The CDR3 nucleotides read TGCGCCAGCAGCTTCACCGGGACTAGCATGGATGAGCAGTTCTTC. Translated, it gives CASSFTGTSMDEQFF.

This clone was picked up a small number of times. The rearrangement joins TRBV6-5 to TRBJ2-7; TRBD1 matches at 8 bases. The CDR3 runs 16 residues. With 0 bases clipped from V and 1 base from J, the junction kept 5 bases outside the gene matches. CDR1 and CDR2 from the germline V gene are MNHEY and SVGAGI. CDR3 residues: CASSYSWQGASYEQYF. CDR3 DNA: TGTGCCAGCAGTTACTCGTGGCAGGGGGCTTCCTACGAGCAGTACTTC.

This clone was detected only a few times. V gene TRBV5-1 combines with J gene TRBJ1-1; D remains ambiguous. There are 14 residues in the CDR3. Trimming removed 2 bases at V and 5 bases at J, with 13 bases between. CDR1 is SGHRS, CDR2 YFSETQ, per germline. CDR3 sequence reads: CASSLLERLTEAFF. The CDR3 coding sequence is TGCGCCAGCAGCTTATTGGAGCGGCTAACTGAAGCTTTCTTT.

V gene TRBV7-2 combines with J gene TRBJ2-7; possibly TRBD2 for D (6 bases). The V gene lost 5 bases and the J gene lost 2 bases, with 13 bases spanning the gap. Germline V gene lookup returns CDR1 SGHTA and CDR2 FQGNSA. CDR3 length: 14 residues. CDR3: CASSSGGLPYEQYF. CDR3 sequence (DNA): TGTGCCAGCAGCAGTGGAGGGCTCCCCTACGAGCAGTACTTC.

This chain connects TRBV5-1 to TRBJ1-1; D is unclear. The CDR3 totals 15 residues. The V end lost 1 base, the J end lost 0 bases, and 10 bases lay between the germline ends. The germline V gene encodes CDR1 SGHRS and CDR2 YFSETQ. The CDR3 loop reads CASSLRNSMNTEAFF. For the CDR3, the DNA is TGCGCCAGCAGCTTGAGGAACAGCATGAACACTGAAGCTTTCTTT.